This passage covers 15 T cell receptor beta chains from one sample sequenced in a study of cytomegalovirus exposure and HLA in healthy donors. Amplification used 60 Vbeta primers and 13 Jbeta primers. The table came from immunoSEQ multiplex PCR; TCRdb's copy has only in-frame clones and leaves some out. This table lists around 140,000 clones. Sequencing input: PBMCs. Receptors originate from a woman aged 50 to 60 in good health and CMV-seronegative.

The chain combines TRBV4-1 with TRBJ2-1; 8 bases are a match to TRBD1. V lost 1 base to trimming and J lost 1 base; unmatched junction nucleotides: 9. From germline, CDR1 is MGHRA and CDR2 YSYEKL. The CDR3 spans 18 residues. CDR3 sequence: CASSQAPGGIDSYNEQFF. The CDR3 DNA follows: TGCGCCAGCAGCCAAGCACCAGGGGGCATTGATTCCTACAATGAGCAGTTCTTC.

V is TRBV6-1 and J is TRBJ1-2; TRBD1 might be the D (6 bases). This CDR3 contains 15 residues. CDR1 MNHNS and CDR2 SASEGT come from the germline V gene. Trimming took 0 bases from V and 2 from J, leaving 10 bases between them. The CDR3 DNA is TGTGCCAGCAGTGAAGCGATTCAGGGGAACTATGGCTACACCTTC. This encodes CASSEAIQGNYGYTF.

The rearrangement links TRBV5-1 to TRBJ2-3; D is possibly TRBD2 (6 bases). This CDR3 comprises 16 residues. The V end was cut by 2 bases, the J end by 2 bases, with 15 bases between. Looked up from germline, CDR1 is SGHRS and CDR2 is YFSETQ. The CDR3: CASSLGTWEATDTQYF. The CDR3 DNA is TGCGCCAGCAGCTTAGGGACTTGGGAGGCCACAGATACGCAGTATTTT.

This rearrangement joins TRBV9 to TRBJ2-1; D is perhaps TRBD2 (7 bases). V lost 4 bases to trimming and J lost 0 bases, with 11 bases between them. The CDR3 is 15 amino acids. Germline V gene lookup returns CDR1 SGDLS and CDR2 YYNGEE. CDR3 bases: TGTGCCAGCAGCATAAGGGGGGGCTCCTACAATGAGCAGTTCTTC. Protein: CASSIRGGSYNEQFF.

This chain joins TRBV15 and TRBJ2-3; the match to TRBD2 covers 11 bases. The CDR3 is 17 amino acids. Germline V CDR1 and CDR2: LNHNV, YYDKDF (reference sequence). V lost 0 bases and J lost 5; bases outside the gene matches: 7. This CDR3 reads CATSRDTLAGGIDTQYF. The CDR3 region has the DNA TGTGCCACCAGCAGAGATACCCTAGCGGGAGGTATAGATACGCAGTATTTT.

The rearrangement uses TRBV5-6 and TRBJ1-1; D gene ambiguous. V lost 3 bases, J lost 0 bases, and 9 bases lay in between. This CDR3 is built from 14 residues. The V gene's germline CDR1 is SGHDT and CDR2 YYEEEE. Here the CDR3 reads CASSYPTLNTEAFF. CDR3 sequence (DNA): TGTGCCAGCAGCTACCCGACACTGAACACTGAAGCTTTCTTT.

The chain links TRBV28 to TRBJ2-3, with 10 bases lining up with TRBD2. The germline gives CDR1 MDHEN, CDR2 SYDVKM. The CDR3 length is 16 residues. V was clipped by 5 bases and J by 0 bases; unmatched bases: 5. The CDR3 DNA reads TGTGCCAGCAGTCGTCTTAGCGGGGGGAGCACAGATACGCAGTATTTT. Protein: CASSRLSGGSTDTQYF.

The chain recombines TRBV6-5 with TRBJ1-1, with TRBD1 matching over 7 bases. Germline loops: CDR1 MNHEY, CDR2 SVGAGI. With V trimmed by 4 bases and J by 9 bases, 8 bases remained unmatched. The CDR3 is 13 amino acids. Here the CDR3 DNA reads TGTGCCAGCAGTTCCTTTGGGACAGATAAAGCTTTCTTT. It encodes CASSSFGTDKAFF.

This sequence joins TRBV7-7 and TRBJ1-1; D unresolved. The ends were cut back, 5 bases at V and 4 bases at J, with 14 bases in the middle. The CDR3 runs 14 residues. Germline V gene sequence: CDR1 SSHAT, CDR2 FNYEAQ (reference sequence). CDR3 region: CASSPLADSTEAFF. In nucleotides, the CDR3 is TGTGCCAGCAGCCCGCTAGCGGATAGCACTGAAGCTTTCTTT.

The chain's CDR3 is CASSFQRTYEQYF. The CDR3 DNA reads as TGTGCCAGCAGTTTTCAGCGGACCTACGAGCAGTACTTC. The V gene is TRBV27, the J gene TRBJ2-7, with a weak D call TRBD2 (5 bases). The germline gives CDR1 MNHEY, CDR2 SMNVEV (reference sequence). This CDR3 has 13 residues. Trimming removed 3 bases from V and 2 bases from J, with 8 bases in between.

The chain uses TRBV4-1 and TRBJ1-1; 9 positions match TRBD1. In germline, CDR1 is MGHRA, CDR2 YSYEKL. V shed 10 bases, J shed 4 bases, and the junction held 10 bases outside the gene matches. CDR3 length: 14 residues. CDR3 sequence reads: CATSGTTGGTEAFF. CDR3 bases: TGCGCCACCTCTGGAACGACAGGGGGCACTGAAGCTTTCTTT.

CDR3 in DNA: TGTGCCTGGTCCCGGGACAGGGCCTACGAGCAGTACTTC. It is translated as CAWSRDRAYEQYF. The chain carries TRBV30 and TRBJ2-7; 9 bases map to TRBD1. Germline lookup yields CDR1 GTSNPN and CDR2 SVGIG (reference sequence). The CDR3 has 13 residues. V gave up 5 bases and J gave up 2 bases; unmatched junction bases: 4.

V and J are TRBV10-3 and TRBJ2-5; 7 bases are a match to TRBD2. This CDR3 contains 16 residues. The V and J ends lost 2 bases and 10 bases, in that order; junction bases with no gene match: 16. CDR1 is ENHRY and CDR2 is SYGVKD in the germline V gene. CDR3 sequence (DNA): TGTGCCATCAGTGAGCCGGGGACTGGGGAAGGGAGGGGCCAGTACTTC. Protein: CAISEPGTGEGRGQYF.

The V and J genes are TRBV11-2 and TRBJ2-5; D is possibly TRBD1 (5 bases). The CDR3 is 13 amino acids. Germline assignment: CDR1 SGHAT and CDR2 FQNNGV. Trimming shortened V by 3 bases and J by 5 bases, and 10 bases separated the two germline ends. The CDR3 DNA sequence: TGTGCCAGCAGCTTTTACAGGCAGGAGACCCAGTACTTC. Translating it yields CASSFYRQETQYF.

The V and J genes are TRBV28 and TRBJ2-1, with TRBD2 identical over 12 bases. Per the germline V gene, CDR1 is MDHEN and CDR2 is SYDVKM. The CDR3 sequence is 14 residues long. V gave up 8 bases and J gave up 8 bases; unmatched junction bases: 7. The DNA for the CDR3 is TGTGCCAGCCGACTAGCGGGAGTCTCGGATGAGCAGTTCTTC. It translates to CASRLAGVSDEQFF.